This T cell receptor beta chain comes out of a study of T-cell memory formation after mild COVID-19. There are a few counts of this clonotype. The antigen is undetermined. The germline CDR1 and CDR2 sequences are SGHRS and YFSETQ. V dropped 0 bases and J dropped 6 bases, with 11 bases sitting between them. CDR3 length: 14 amino acids. TCRdb independently ran MiXCR on the 5' RACE reads; one entry per CDR3 protein. The table lists a few hundred thousand distinct CDR3 sequences, roughly 8.2% of them singletons. Overall study findings and caveats: A second wave of clones peaked on day 37, and their SARS-CoV-2 specificity went unconfirmed.

This chain links TRBV5-1 with TRBJ2-3, with a weak D call TRBD2 (7 bases). This TCR came from a man between 18 and 35 years old who had mild COVID-19 (a few samples of this study predate the infection). Cell type and time point are not known. Sequenced: PBMCs or a T cell subset sorted from them (not recorded which). CDR3 in amino acids: CASSLVGGLDTQYF. The CDR3 DNA follows: TGCGCCAGCAGCTTGGTGGGGGGGCTCGATACGCAGTATTTT.